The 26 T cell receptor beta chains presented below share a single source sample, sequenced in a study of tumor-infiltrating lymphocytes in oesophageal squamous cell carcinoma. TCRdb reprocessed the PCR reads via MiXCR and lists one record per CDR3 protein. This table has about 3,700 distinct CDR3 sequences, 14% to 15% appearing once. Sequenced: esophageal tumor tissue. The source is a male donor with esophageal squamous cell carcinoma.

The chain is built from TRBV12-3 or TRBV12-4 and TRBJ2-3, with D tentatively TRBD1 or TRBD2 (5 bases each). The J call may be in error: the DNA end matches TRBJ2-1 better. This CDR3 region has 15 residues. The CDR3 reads CASSPPRGHHNEQFF. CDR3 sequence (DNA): TGTGCCAGCAGTCCTCCCCGGGGCCATCACAATGAGCAGTTCTTC.

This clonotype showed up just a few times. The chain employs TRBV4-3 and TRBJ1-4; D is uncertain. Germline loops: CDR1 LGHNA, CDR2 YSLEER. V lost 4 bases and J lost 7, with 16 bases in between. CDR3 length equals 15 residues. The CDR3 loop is CASSLPDLGSEKLFF. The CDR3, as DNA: TGCGCCAGCAGCCTCCCGGACCTGGGGAGTGAAAAACTGTTTTTT.

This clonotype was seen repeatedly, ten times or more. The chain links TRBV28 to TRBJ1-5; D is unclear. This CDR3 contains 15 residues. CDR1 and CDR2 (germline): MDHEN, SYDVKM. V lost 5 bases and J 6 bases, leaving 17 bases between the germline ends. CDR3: CASSRTGPRGQPQHF. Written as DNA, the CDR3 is TGTGCCAGCAGTCGAACCGGGCCCCGGGGTCAGCCCCAGCATTTT.

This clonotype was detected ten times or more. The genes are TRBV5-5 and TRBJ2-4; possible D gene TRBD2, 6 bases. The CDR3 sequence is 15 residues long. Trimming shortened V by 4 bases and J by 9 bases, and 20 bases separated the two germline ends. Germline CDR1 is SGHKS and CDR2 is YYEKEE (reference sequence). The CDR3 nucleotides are TGTGCCAGCAGCCGAAACGCCGGGGGTGGGATCATTCAGTACTTC. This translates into CASSRNAGGGIIQYF. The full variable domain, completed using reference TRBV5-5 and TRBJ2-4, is DAGVTQSPTHLIKTRGQQVTLRCSPISGHKSVSWYQQVLGQGPQFIFQYYEKEERGRGNFPDRFSARQFPNYSSELNVNALLLGDSALYLCASSRNAGGGIIQYFGAGTRLSVL.

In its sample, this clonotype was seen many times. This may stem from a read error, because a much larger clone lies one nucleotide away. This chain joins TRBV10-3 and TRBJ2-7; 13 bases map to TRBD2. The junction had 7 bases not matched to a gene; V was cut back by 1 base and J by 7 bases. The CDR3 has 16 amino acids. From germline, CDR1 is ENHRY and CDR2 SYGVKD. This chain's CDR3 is CAISEWGLAGSGEQYF. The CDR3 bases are TGTGCCATCAGTGAGTGGGGACTAGCGGGGTCGGGTGAGCAGTACTTC.

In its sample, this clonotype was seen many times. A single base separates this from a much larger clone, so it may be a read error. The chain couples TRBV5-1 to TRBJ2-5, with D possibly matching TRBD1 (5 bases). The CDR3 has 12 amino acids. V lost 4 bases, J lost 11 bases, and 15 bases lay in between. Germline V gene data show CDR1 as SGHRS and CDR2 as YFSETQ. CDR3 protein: CASSPDINEQYF. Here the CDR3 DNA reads TGCGCCAGCAGCCCGGACATCAATGAGCAGTACTTC. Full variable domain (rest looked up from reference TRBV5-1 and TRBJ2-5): KAGVTQTPRYLIKTRGQQVTLSCSPISGHRSVSWYQQTPGQGLQFLFEYFSETQRNKGNFPGRFSGRQFSNSRSEMNVSTLELGDSALYLCASSPDINEQYFGPGTRLLVL.

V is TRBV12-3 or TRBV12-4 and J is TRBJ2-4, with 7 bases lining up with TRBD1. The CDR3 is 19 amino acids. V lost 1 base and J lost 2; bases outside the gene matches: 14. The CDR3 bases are TGTGCCAGCAGTTTAGGGGGTGGGACAGACCGACGGCCCAAAAACATTCAGTACTTC. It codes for CASSLGGGTDRRPKNIQYF.

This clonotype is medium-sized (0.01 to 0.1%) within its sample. CDR3 in amino acids: CASSSRRGGYTGELFF. The CDR3, as DNA: TGTGCCAGCAGTTCCCGCCGTGGGGGCTACACCGGGGAGCTGTTTTTT. The rearrangement links TRBV6-1 to TRBJ2-2; possibly TRBD1 for D (6 bases). Trimming shortened V by 5 bases and J by 3 bases, and 16 bases separated the two germline ends. There are 16 residues in the CDR3. Germline CDR1 is MNHNS and CDR2 is SASEGT.

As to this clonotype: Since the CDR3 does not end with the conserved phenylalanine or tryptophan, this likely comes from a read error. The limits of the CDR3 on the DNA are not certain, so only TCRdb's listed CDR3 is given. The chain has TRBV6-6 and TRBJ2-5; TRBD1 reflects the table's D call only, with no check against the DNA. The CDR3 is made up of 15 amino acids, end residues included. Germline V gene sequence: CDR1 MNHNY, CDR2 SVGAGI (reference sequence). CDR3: CASRLPQGNGYTFGS.

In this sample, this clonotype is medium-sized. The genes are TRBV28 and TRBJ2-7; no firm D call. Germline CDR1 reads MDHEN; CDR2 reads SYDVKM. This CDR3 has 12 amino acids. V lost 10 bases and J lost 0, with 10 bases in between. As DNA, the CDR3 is TGTGCCACAGGCCCTTCCTCCTACGAGCAGTACTTC. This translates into CATGPSSYEQYF.

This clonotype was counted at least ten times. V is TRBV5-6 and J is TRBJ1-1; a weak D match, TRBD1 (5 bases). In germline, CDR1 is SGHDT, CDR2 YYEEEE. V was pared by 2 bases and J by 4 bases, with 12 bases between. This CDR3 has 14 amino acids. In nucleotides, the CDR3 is TGTGCCAGCAGCTTCGTGCAGGGCGGCACTGAAGCTTTCTTT. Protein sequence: CASSFVQGGTEAFF.

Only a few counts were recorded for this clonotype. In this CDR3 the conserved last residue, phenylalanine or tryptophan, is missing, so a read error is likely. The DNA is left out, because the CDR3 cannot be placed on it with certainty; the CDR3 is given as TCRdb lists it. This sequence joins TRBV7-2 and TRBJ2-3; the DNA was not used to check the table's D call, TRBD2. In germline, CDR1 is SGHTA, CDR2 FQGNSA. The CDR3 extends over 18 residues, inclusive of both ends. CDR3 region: CASSSSGWKRDETQYFGP.

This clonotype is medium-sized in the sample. This CDR3 reads CASSRHPGDEQFF. CDR3 nucleotides: TGTGCCAGCAGCCGCCACCCGGGGGATGAGCAGTTCTTC. The chain combines TRBV7-2 with TRBJ2-1; a weak D match, TRBD2 (6 bases). Germline CDR1 reads SGHTA; CDR2 reads FQGNSA. The V gene lost 5 bases and the J gene lost 8 bases, with 13 bases spanning the gap. The CDR3 spans 13 residues. The variable domain in full, with the rest retrieved from reference TRBV7-2 and TRBJ2-1, is GAGVSQSPSNKVTEKGKDVELRCDPISGHTALYWYRQSLGQGLEFLIYFQGNSAPDKSGLPSDRFSAERTGGSVSTLTIQRTQQEDSAVYLCASSRHPGDEQFFGPGTRLTVL.

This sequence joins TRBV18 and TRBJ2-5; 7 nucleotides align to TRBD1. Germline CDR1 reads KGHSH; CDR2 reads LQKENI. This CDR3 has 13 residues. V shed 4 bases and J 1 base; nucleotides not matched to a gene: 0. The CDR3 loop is CASSRTGQETQYF. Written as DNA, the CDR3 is TGTGCCAGCTCACGGACAGGCCAAGAGACCCAGTACTTC. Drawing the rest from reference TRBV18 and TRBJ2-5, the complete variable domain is NAGVMQNPRHLVRRRGQEARLRCSPMKGHSHVYWYRQLPEEGLKFMVYLQKENIIDESGMPKERFSAEFPKEGPSILRIQQVVRGDSAAYFCASSRTGQETQYFGPGTRLLVL.

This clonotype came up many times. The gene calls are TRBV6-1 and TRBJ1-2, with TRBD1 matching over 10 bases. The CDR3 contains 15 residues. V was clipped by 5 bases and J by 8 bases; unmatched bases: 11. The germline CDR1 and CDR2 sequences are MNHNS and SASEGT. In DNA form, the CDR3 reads TGTGCCAGCAGTATCCCGGGACAGGGGTATCAAGGCTACACCTTC. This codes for CASSIPGQGYQGYTF.

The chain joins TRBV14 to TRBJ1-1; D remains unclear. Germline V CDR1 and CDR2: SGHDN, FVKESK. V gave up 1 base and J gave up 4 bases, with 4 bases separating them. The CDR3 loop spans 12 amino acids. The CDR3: CASSQAGTEAFF. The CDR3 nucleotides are TGTGCCAGCAGCCAAGCGGGCACTGAAGCTTTCTTT.

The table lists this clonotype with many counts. In nucleotides, the CDR3 is TGTGCCAGCAGCTTGAGAGGGGGAGGAGAAGCTTTCTTT. It specifies CASSLRGGGEAFF. The chain has TRBV11-3 and TRBJ1-1; perhaps TRBD1 as D (6 bases). Germline V gene sequence: CDR1 SGHNT, CDR2 YENEEA. V was clipped by 3 bases and J by 8 bases, with 13 bases between them. The CDR3 consists of 13 residues.

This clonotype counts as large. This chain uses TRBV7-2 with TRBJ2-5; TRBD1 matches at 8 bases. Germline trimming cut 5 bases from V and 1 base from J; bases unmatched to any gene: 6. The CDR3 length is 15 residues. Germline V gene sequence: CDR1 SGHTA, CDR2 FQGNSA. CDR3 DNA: TGTGCCAGCAGCCTGCAGGGGGCGACCCAAGAGACCCAGTACTTC. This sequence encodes CASSLQGATQETQYF.

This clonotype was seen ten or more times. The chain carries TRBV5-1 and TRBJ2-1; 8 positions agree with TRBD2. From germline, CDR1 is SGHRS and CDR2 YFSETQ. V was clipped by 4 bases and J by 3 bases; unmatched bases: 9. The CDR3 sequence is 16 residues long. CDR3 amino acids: CASSPVAGGGYNEQFF. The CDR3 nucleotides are TGCGCCAGCAGCCCCGTTGCGGGGGGAGGCTACAATGAGCAGTTCTTC.

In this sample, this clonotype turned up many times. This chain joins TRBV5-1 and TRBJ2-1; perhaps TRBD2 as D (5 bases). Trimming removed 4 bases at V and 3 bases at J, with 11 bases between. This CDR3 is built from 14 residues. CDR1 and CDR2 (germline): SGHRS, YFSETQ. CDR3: CASSRGLDYNEQFF. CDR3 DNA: TGCGCCAGCAGCCGAGGGCTTGACTACAATGAGCAGTTCTTC.

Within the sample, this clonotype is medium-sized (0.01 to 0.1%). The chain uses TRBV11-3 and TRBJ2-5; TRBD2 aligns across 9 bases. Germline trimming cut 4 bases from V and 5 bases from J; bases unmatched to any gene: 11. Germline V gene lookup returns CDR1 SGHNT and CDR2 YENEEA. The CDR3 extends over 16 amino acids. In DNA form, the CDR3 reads TGTGCCAGCAGCTCAGGGTGGCGGGGGGGCCGGGAGACCCAGTACTTC. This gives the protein CASSSGWRGGRETQYF.

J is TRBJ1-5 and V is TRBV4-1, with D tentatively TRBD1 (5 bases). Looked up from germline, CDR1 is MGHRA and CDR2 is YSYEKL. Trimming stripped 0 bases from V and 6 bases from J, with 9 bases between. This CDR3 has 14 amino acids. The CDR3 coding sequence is TGCGCCAGCAGCCAAGAGGGTGGGGGTCAGCCCCAGCATTTT. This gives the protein CASSQEGGGQPQHF.

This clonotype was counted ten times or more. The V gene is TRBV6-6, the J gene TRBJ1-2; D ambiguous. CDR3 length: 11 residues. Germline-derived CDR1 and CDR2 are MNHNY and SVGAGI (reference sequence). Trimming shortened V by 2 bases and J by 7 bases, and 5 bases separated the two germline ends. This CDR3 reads CASSYVSGYTF. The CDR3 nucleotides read TGTGCCAGCAGTTACGTTAGTGGCTACACCTTC.

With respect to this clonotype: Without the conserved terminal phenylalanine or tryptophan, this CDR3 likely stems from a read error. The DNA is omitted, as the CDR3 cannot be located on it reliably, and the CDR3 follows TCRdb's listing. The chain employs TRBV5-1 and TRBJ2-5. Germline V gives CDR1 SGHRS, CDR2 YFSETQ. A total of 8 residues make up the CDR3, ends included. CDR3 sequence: CASSYRIG.

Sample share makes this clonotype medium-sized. The CDR3 nucleotides read TGTGCCACCAGCGGGGGGGTAGGCACAGATACGCAGTATTTT. The encoded protein is CATSGGVGTDTQYF. This chain joins TRBV24-1 and TRBJ2-3; 8 bases agree with TRBD2. This CDR3 has 14 residues. The germline gives CDR1 KGHDR, CDR2 SFDVKD. With 7 bases clipped from V and 1 base from J, the junction kept 3 bases outside the gene matches.

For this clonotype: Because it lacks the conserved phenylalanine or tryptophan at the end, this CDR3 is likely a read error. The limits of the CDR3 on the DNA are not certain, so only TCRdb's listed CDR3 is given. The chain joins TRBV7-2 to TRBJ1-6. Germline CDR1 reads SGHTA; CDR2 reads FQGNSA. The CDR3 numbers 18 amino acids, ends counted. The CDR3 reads CASRPEGPSSYNEQFFGP.